The 23 T cell receptor beta chains listed next were all sequenced from one sample in a study of blood T cell repertoires in COVID-19. Method: immunoSEQ multiplex PCR; TCRdb's copy keeps in-frame clones and lacks some. Of hundreds of thousands of clones listed, around 87% were seen once; the top ten hold 1.5% to 2%. The specimen sequenced was PBMCs or T cells enriched from blood (not recorded which). The receptors were gathered from a woman aged 50 to 60 who had recovered from COVID-19.

The chain's CDR3 is CASGRGEVEQFF. DNA for the CDR3: TGTGCCAGCGGCAGAGGAGAGGTTGAGCAGTTCTTC. The V call is TRBV6-5, the J call TRBJ2-1; D ambiguous. The CDR3 extends over 12 amino acids. With 8 bases removed from V and 9 bases from J, the gap between germline ends came to 14 bases. Germline V lookup: CDR1 MNHEY, CDR2 SVGAGI.

There are a few counts of this clone. The chain carries TRBV28 and TRBJ2-7; perhaps TRBD2 as D (6 bases). Trimming removed 6 bases from V and 9 bases from J, with 24 bases in between. The CDR3 is made up of 15 amino acids. Germline V gene data show CDR1 as MDHEN and CDR2 as SYDVKM. This chain's CDR3 is CASSITGLSSLAQYF. For the CDR3, the DNA is TGTGCCAGCAGCATTACGGGACTCTCTTCACTGGCGCAGTACTTC.

The CDR3 nucleotides read TGTGCCAGCAGCCAATTACCAGGGACTGGAAACACCATATATTTT. The encoded protein is CASSQLPGTGNTIYF. This chain connects TRBV16 to TRBJ1-3; D perhaps matches TRBD1 (5 bases). CDR1 KGHSY and CDR2 FQNENV come from the germline V gene. V lost 1 base, J lost 2 bases, and 9 bases lay in between. CDR3 length equals 15 residues.

This clone appeared a single time. The rearrangement uses TRBV18 and TRBJ2-7, with D perhaps TRBD1 (6 bases). Germline assignment: CDR1 KGHSH and CDR2 LQKENI. The CDR3 has 13 residues. V lost 1 base, J lost 5 bases, and 9 bases lay in between. In nucleotides, the CDR3 is TGTGCCAGCTCACCACAGGGGGACCACGAGCAGTACTTC. It yields the protein CASSPQGDHEQYF.

V and J are TRBV28 and TRBJ1-5; no firm D call. Trimming removed 7 bases from V and 7 bases from J, with 20 bases in between. CDR1 and CDR2 (germline): MDHEN, SYDVKM. The CDR3 consists of 15 residues. The CDR3 DNA is TGTGCCAGCACACGGAGTGGCACAATCGGGCAGCCCCAGCATTTT. This codes for CASTRSGTIGQPQHF.

The rearrangement joins TRBV2 to TRBJ2-1, with TRBD2 matching 15 bases. The CDR3 is 17 residues long. V trimming: 7 bases; J trimming: 8 bases; junction bases outside the gene matches: 12. Germline CDR1 and CDR2: SNHLY and FYNNEI. CDR3 region: CASTKSGLAGGLDEQFF. As DNA, the CDR3 is TGTGCCAGCACCAAAAGCGGACTAGCGGGAGGGCTGGATGAGCAGTTCTTC.

The J gene is TRBJ1-2, the V gene TRBV19; 7 bases are a match to TRBD1. The CDR3 consists of 15 residues. Unmatched junction bases numbered 8, after V lost 7 bases and J lost 0 bases. CDR1 and CDR2 from the germline V gene are LNHDA and SQIVND (reference sequence). The CDR3 coding sequence is TGTGCCAGTACTTATTTTACAGGGGCTAACTATGGCTACACCTTC. Translating gives CASTYFTGANYGYTF.

V and J are TRBV5-4 and TRBJ2-5; weak D call: TRBD1 (6 bases). Deletions cut 1 base from V and 2 bases from J, with 9 bases between. Germline assignment: CDR1 SGHNT and CDR2 YYREEE (reference sequence). This CDR3 is 14 amino acids long. For the CDR3, the DNA is TGTGCCAGCAGCTTGACAGGGCTTCAAGAGACCCAGTACTTC. Amino acid sequence: CASSLTGLQETQYF.

The chain couples TRBV19 to TRBJ2-3, with D tentatively TRBD2 (6 bases). The V end lost 6 bases, the J end lost 1 base, and 17 bases lay between the germline ends. There are 16 residues in the CDR3. Germline-derived CDR1 and CDR2 are LNHDA and SQIVND (reference sequence). The CDR3 sequence is CASSKLTGSGTDTQYF. The CDR3 coding sequence is TGTGCCAGTAGCAAACTAACCGGGAGTGGCACAGATACGCAGTATTTT. The variable domain in full, with the rest retrieved from reference TRBV19 and TRBJ2-3, is DGGITQSPKYLFRKEGQNVTLSCEQNLNHDAMYWYRQDPGQGLRLIYYSQIVNDFQKGDIAEGYSVSREKKESFPLTVTSAQKNPTAFYLCASSKLTGSGTDTQYFGPGTRLTVL.

This clone was picked up one time. This chain joins TRBV30 and TRBJ1-5, with D possibly matching TRBD1 (6 bases). Looked up from germline, CDR1 is GTSNPN and CDR2 is SVGIG (reference sequence). The CDR3 contains 14 residues. The ends were cut back, 1 base at V and 6 bases at J, with 13 bases in the middle. The DNA for the CDR3 is TGTGCCTGGAGTGGGGCAGGGGTTGGTCAGCCCCAGCATTTT. It encodes CAWSGAGVGQPQHF.

This clone has a handful of counts. This chain links TRBV18 with TRBJ2-2; perhaps TRBD2 as D (5 bases). V gave up 3 bases and J gave up 4 bases, with 15 bases separating them. The CDR3 consists of 16 residues. Per the germline V gene, CDR1 is KGHSH and CDR2 is LQKENI. This CDR3 is CASSPFGSEGTGELFF. CDR3 DNA: TGTGCCAGCTCACCTTTCGGTAGTGAGGGCACCGGGGAGCTGTTTTTT.

Only a few counts were recorded for this clone. This sequence joins TRBV5-1 and TRBJ2-3, with 10 bases matching TRBD2. Germline loops: CDR1 SGHRS, CDR2 YFSETQ. CDR3 length equals 18 residues. V shed 0 bases, J shed 5 bases, and the junction held 12 bases outside the gene matches. The CDR3 region has the DNA TGCGCCAGCAGCTTGGAGGGTGGAGCGGGAGGGCCTAGAGATACGCAGTATTTT. Translation gives CASSLEGGAGGPRDTQYF.

The V and J genes are TRBV5-4 and TRBJ2-2; D might be TRBD2 (6 bases). Germline CDR1 reads SGHNT; CDR2 reads YYREEE (reference sequence). This CDR3 is 13 amino acids long. With 4 bases removed from V and 6 bases from J, the gap between germline ends came to 10 bases. CDR3 in amino acids: CASSRREAGELFF. CDR3 DNA: TGTGCCAGCAGCCGCAGGGAGGCCGGGGAGCTGTTTTTT. Full variable domain (outside the CDR3, taken from reference TRBV5-4 and TRBJ2-2): ETGVTQSPTHLIKTRGQQVTLRCSSQSGHNTVSWYQQALGQGPQFIFQYYREEENGRGNFPPRFSGLQFPNYSSELNVNALELDDSALYLCASSRREAGELFFGEGSRLTVL.

Written as DNA, the CDR3 is TGTGCCAGCAGTCCCTTCGGGGAGACCCAGTACTTC. This sequence encodes CASSPFGETQYF. V is TRBV11-1 and J is TRBJ2-5; D is undetermined. Deletions cut 6 bases from V and 5 bases from J, with 10 bases between. The CDR3 contains 12 residues. The V gene's germline CDR1 is SGHAT and CDR2 FQDESV (reference sequence).

This chain uses TRBV11-2 with TRBJ2-7; 8 bases map to TRBD2. After removal of 8 bases from V and 3 bases from J, the junction contained 9 bases not matched to a gene. The CDR3 length is 14 residues. Germline loops: CDR1 SGHAT, CDR2 FQNNGV. The CDR3 DNA reads TGTGCCAGCGCGGGGGGACTTACAGACTACGAGCAGTACTTC. It yields the protein CASAGGLTDYEQYF. The whole variable domain, remainder taken from reference TRBV11-2 and TRBJ2-7, is EAGVAQSPRYKIIEKRQSVAFWCNPISGHATLYWYQQILGQGPKLLIQFQNNGVVDDSQLPKDRFSAERLKGVDSTLKIQPAKLEDSAVYLCASAGGLTDYEQYFGPGTRLTVT.

V usage is TRBV19 and J usage is TRBJ1-1; D gene ambiguous. The CDR3 extends over 12 amino acids. Germline CDR1 LNHDA, CDR2 SQIVND (reference sequence). Trimming removed 8 bases from V and 2 bases from J, with 9 bases in between. DNA of the CDR3: TGTGCCAGTCGAGACAAAAACACTGAAGCTTTCTTT. This sequence encodes CASRDKNTEAFF.

This CDR3 is CASSQVSGLLLHEQFF. Written as DNA, the CDR3 is TGTGCCAGCAGCCAAGTTAGCGGCTTGTTGCTACATGAGCAGTTCTTC. This chain joins TRBV14 and TRBJ2-1; a weak D match, TRBD2 (6 bases). Germline V gives CDR1 SGHDN, CDR2 FVKESK. Trimming stripped 1 base from V and 8 bases from J, with 18 bases between. The CDR3 loop spans 16 amino acids. The full variable domain, completed using reference TRBV14 and TRBJ2-1, is EAGVTQFPSHSVIEKGQTVTLRCDPISGHDNLYWYRRVMGKEIKFLLHFVKESKQDESGMPNNRFLAERTGGTYSTLKVQPAELEDSGVYFCASSQVSGLLLHEQFFGPGTRLTVL.

In the case of this clone: The same CDR3 also results from other DNA sequences found in this sample. This chain joins TRBV5-1 and TRBJ2-5, with a tentative D call TRBD2 (5 bases). The CDR3 extends over 15 amino acids. CDR1 is SGHRS, CDR2 YFSETQ, per germline. The germline V and J ends were trimmed by 0 bases and 2 bases, with 11 bases remaining between them. The CDR3 DNA reads TGCGCCAGCAGCTTGGCTCCCGCGGGTCAAGAGACCCAGTACTTC. Translation gives CASSLAPAGQETQYF.

This clone was seen a handful of times. This chain uses TRBV27 with TRBJ1-5; D remains unclear. Trimming stripped 1 base from V and 0 bases from J, with 7 bases between. The germline CDR1 and CDR2 sequences are MNHEY and SMNVEV (reference sequence). This CDR3 contains 15 residues. This CDR3 is CASSLYRSSNQPQHF. For the CDR3, the DNA is TGTGCCAGCAGTTTATATAGAAGTAGCAATCAGCCCCAGCATTTT.

The chain couples TRBV27 to TRBJ2-2; 11 bases match TRBD2. V lost 5 bases to trimming and J lost 6 bases; unmatched junction nucleotides: 8. CDR3 length: 16 amino acids. Germline loops: CDR1 MNHEY, CDR2 SMNVEV (reference sequence). CDR3 in DNA: TGTGCCAGCAGTCCACTAGCGGGAGATGGGTCCGGGGAGCTGTTTTTT. This translates into CASSPLAGDGSGELFF.

The rearrangement uses TRBV18 and TRBJ2-7; D might be TRBD2 (7 bases). V was trimmed by 5 bases and J by 5 bases, leaving 13 bases between them. Germline CDR1 reads KGHSH; CDR2 reads LQKENI. The CDR3 consists of 13 residues. CDR3 region: CASSYREGDEQYF. CDR3 DNA: TGTGCCAGCTCATACAGGGAGGGGGACGAGCAGTACTTC.

This clone was seen only a few times. The chain combines TRBV3-1 (or the pseudogene TRBV3-2) with TRBJ1-1; possibly TRBD1 for D (6 bases). CDR1 is LGHDT and CDR2 is YNNKEL in the germline V gene (reference sequence). The CDR3 is 14 amino acids. The ends were cut back, 0 bases at V and 10 bases at J, with 15 bases in the middle. CDR3 residues: CASSQDSGGLRAFF. DNA for the CDR3: TGTGCCAGCAGCCAAGATTCGGGGGGCCTGCGAGCTTTCTTT.

The rearrangement links TRBV7-9 to TRBJ1-2; tentatively, D is TRBD1 (5 bases). Germline-derived CDR1 and CDR2 are SEHNR and FQNEAQ (reference sequence). V was pared by 5 bases and J by 6 bases, with 31 bases between. CDR3 length: 19 residues. CDR3 bases: TGTGCCAGCAGCAACTTAAACCTTATGTACGCTGGGGGGAGCAATGGCTACACCTTC. It encodes CASSNLNLMYAGGSNGYTF.